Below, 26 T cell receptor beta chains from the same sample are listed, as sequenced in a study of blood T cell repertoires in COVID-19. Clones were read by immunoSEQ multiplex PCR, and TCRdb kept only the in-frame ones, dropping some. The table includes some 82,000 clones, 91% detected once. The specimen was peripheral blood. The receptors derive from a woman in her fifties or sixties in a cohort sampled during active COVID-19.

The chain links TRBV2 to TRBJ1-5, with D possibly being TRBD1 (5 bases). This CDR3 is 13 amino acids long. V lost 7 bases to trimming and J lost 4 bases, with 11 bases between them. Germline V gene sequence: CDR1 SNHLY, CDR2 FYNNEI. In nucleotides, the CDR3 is TGTGCCAGCACCAACGGGGGAAATCAGCCCCAGCATTTT. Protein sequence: CASTNGGNQPQHF.

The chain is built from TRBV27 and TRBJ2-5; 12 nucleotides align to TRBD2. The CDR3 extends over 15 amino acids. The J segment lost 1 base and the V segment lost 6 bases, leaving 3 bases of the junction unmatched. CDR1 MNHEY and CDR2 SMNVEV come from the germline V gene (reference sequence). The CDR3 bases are TGTGCCAGCAGCCGGACTAGCGGGGCCCAAGAGACCCAGTACTTC. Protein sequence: CASSRTSGAQETQYF.

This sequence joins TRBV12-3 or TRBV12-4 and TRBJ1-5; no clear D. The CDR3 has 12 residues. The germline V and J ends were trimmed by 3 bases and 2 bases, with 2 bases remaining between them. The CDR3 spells CASSFGNQPQHF. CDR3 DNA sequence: TGTGCCAGCAGTTTCGGCAATCAGCCCCAGCATTTT.

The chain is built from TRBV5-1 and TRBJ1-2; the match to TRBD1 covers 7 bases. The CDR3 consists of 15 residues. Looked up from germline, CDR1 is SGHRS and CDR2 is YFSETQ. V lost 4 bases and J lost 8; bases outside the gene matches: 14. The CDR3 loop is CASSTGTVDSRGYTF. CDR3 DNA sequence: TGCGCCAGCAGCACCGGGACAGTGGATAGTAGGGGCTACACCTTC.

CDR3 protein: CASSQDTKSTDTQYF. CDR3 DNA sequence: TGTGCCAGTAGTCAGGACACAAAAAGCACAGATACGCAGTATTTT. V gene TRBV19 combines with J gene TRBJ2-3, with D perhaps matching TRBD1 (5 bases). Germline V gives CDR1 LNHDA, CDR2 SQIVND (reference sequence). The length of the CDR3 is 15 residues. V was trimmed by 5 bases and J by 0 bases, leaving 12 bases between them.

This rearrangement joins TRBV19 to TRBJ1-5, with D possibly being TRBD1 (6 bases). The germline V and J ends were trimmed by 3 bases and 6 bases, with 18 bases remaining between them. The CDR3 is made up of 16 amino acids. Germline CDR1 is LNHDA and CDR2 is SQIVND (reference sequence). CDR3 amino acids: CASSILHREWIQPQHF. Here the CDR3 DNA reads TGTGCCAGTAGTATCCTTCACAGGGAGTGGATTCAGCCCCAGCATTTT.

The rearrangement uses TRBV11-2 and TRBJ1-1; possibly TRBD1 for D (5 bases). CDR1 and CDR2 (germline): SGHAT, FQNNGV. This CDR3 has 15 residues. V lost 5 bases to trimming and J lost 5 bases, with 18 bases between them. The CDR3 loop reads CASSPTLDSPTEAFF. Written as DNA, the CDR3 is TGTGCCAGCAGCCCCACCCTAGACAGCCCGACTGAAGCTTTCTTT.

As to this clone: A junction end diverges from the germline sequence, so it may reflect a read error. The DNA for the CDR3 is TGTGCTAGCAGCCCCCAGGACAGGTCCCATGGCTACACCTTC. Its translation: CASSPQDRSHGYTF. V is TRBV7-7 and J is TRBJ1-2; 7 bases match TRBD1. Per the germline V gene, CDR1 is SSHAT and CDR2 is FNYEAQ (reference sequence). CDR3 length: 14 residues.

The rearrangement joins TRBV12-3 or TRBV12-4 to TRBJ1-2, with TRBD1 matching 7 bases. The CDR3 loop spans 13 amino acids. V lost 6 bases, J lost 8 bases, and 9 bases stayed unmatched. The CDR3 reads CASSQRQGGGYTF. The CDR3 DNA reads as TGTGCCAGCAGCCAACGACAGGGAGGCGGCTACACCTTC.

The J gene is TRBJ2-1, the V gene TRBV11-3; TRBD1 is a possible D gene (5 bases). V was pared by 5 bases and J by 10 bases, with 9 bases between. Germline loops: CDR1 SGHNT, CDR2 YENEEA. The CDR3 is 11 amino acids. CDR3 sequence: CASSQGEEQFF. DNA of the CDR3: TGTGCCAGCAGCCAGGGCGAGGAGCAGTTCTTC.

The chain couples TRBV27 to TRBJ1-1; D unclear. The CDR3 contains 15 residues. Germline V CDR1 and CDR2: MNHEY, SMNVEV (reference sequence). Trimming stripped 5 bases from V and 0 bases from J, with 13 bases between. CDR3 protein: CASSQALRLNTEAFF. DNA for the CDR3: TGTGCCAGCAGTCAGGCTCTCCGCCTGAACACTGAAGCTTTCTTT.

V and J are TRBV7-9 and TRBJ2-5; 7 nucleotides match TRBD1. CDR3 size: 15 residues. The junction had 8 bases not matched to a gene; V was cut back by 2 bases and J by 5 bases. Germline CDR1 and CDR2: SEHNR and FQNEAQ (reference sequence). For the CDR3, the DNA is TGTGCCAGCAGCTTAAAGGGACAGATTTCGGAGACCCAGTACTTC. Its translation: CASSLKGQISETQYF.

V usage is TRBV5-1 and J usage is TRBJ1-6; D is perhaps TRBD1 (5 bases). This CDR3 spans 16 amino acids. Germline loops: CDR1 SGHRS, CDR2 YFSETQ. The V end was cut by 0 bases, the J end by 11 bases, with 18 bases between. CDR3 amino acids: CASSLGDTGGSTPLHF. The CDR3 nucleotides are TGCGCCAGCAGCTTGGGGGATACAGGTGGTTCGACACCCCTCCACTTT.

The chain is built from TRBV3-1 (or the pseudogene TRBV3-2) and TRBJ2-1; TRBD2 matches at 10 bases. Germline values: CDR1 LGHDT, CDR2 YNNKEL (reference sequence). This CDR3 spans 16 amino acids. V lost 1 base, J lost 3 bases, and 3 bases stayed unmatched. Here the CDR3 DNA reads TGTGCCAGCAGCCAAGCTAGCGGGGGAGTCTACAATGAGCAGTTCTTC. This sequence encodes CASSQASGGVYNEQFF.

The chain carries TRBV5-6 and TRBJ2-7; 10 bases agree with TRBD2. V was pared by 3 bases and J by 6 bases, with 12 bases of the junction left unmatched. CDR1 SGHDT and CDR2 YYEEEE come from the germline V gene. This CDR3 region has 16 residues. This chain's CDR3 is CASSSSPTSGVGEQYF. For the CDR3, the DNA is TGTGCCAGCAGCTCCTCCCCCACTAGCGGGGTCGGCGAGCAGTACTTC.

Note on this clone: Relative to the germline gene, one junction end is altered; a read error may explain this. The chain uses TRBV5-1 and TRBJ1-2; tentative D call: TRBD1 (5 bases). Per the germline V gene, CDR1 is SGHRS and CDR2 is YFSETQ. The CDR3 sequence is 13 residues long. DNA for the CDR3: TGCGCCAGCAGCTTGGCGCAGGGATATGGCTGCACCTTC. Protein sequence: CASSLAQGYGCTF.

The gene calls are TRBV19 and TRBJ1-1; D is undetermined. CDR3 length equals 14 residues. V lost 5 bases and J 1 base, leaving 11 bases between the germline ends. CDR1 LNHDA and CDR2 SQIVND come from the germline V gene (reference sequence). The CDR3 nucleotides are TGTGCCAGTAGTCCTCGCGTATCGAACACTGAAGCTTTCTTT. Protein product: CASSPRVSNTEAFF.

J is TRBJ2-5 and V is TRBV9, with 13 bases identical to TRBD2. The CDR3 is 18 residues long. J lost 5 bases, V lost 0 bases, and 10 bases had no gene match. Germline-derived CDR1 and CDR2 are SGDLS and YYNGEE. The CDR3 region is CASSVAPGTSGEGETQYF. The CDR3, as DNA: TGTGCCAGCAGCGTAGCCCCCGGGACTAGCGGGGAGGGTGAGACCCAGTACTTC.

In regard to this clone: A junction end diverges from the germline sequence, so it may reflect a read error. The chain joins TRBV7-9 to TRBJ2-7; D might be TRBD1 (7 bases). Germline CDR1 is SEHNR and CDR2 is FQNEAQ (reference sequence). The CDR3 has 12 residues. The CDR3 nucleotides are TGTGCCAGCAGCGTTAGGGGCGGGACAGATACCTTC. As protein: CASSVRGGTDTF.

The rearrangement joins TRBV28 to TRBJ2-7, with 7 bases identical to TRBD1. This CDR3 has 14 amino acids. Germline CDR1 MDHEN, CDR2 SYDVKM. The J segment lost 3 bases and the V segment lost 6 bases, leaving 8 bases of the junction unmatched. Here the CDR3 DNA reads TGTGCCAGCAGGTCGGGACAGAGAAACTACGAGCAGTACTTC. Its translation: CASRSGQRNYEQYF.

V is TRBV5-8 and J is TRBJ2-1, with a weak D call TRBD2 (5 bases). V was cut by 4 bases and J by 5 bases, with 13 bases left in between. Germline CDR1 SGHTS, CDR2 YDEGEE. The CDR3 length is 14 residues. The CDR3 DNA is TGTGCCAGCAGCCACTCCGGGATTAACAATGAGCAGTTCTTC. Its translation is CASSHSGINNEQFF.

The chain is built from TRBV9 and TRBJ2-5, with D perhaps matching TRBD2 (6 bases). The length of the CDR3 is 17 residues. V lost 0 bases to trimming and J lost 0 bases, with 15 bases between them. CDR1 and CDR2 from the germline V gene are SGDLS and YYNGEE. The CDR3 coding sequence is TGTGCCAGCAGCGTAGGGTTTAGCGGCTACTACCAAGAGACCCAGTACTTC. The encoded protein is CASSVGFSGYYQETQYF.

The CDR3, as DNA: TGCGCCAGCAGCCAAACAGGGACCCACGAGCAGTACTTC. This translates into CASSQTGTHEQYF. V is TRBV4-1 and J is TRBJ2-7; tentatively, D is TRBD1 (6 bases). Trimming removed 2 bases from V and 5 bases from J, with 10 bases in between. Germline CDR1 reads MGHRA; CDR2 reads YSYEKL. This CDR3 is built from 13 residues.

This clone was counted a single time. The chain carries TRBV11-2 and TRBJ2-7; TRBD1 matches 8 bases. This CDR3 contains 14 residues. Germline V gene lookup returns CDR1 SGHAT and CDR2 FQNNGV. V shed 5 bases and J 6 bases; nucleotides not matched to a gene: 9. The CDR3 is CASSDDRGGVEQYF. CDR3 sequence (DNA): TGTGCCAGCAGCGACGACAGGGGTGGCGTCGAGCAGTACTTC.

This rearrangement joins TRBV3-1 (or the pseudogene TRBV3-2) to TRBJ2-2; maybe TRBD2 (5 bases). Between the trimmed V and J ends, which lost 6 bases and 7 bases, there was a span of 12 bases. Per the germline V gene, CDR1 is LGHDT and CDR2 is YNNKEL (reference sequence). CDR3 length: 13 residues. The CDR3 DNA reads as TGTGCCAGCAGTCCGCCGGGGTACGGGGAGCTGTTTTTT. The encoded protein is CASSPPGYGELFF.

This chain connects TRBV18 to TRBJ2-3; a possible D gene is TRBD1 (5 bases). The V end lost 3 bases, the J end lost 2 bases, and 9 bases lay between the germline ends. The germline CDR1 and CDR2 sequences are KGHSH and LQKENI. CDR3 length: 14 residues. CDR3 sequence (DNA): TGTGCCAGCTCACCTTCGACAGACACAGATACGCAGTATTTT. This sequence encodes CASSPSTDTDTQYF.